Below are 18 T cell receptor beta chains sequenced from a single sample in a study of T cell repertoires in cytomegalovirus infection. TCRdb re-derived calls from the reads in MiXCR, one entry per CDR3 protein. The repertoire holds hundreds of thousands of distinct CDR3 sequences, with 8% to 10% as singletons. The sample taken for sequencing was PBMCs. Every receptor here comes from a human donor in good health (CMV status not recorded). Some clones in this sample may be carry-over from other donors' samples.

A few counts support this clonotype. CDR3 region: CSVRGASEKLFF. DNA for the CDR3: TGCAGCGTTCGGGGGGCTTCTGAAAAACTGTTTTTT. The genes are TRBV29-1 and TRBJ1-4, with D possibly TRBD1 on 6 matching bases. Between the trimmed V and J ends, which lost 5 bases and 7 bases, there was a span of 11 bases. Germline assignment: CDR1 SQVTM and CDR2 ANQGSEA. The length of the CDR3 is 12 residues.

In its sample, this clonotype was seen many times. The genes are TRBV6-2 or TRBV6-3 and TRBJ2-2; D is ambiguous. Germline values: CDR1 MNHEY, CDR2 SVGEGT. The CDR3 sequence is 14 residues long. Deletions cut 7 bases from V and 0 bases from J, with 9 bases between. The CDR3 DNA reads TGTGCCAGCAAGATTAGTGCGAACACCGGGGAGCTGTTTTTT. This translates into CASKISANTGELFF.

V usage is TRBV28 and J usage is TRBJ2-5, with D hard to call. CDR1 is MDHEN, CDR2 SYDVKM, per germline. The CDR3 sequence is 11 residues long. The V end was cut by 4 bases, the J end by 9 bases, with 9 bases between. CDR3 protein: CASSYPLAQYF. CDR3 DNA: TGTGCCAGCAGTTACCCCCTCGCCCAGTACTTC.

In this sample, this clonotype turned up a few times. The CDR3 loop reads CSVTGLRLAKNIQYF. For the CDR3, the DNA is TGCAGCGTGACAGGGCTCAGACTAGCCAAAAACATTCAGTACTTC. This chain joins TRBV29-1 and TRBJ2-4, with TRBD1 matching over 7 bases. V was clipped by 6 bases and J by 0 bases; unmatched bases: 8. This CDR3 comprises 15 residues. CDR1 and CDR2 (germline): SQVTM, ANQGSEA.

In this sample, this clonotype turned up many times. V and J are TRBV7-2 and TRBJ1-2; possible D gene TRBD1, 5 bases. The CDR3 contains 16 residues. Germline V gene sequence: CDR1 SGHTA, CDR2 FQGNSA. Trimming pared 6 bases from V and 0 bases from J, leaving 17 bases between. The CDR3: CASREGPGSTNYGYTF. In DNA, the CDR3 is TGTGCCAGCAGAGAGGGCCCAGGGAGCACTAACTATGGCTACACCTTC. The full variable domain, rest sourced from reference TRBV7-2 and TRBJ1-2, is GAGVSQSPSNKVTEKGKDVELRCDPISGHTALYWYRQSLGQGLEFLIYFQGNSAPDKSGLPSDRFSAERTGGSVSTLTIQRTQQEDSAVYLCASREGPGSTNYGYTFGSGTRLTVV.

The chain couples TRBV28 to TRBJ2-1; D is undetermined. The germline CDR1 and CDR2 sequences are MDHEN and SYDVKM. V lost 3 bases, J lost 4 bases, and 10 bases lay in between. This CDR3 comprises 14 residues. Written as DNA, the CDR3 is TGTGCCAGCAGTTTGGGTTCCAGATACAATGAGCAGTTCTTC. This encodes CASSLGSRYNEQFF.

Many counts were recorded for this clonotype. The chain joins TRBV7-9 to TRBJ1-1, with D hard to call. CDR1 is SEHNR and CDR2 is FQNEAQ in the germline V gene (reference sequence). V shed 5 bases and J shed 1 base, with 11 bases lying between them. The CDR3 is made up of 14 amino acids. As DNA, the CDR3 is TGTGCCAGCAGCGCGGTTCACTCGAACACTGAAGCTTTCTTT. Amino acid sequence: CASSAVHSNTEAFF.

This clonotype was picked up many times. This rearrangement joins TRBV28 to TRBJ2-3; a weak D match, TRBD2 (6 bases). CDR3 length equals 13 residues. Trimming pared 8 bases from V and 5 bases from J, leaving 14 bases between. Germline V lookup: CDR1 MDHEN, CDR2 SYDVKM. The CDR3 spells CASWSGLEDTQYF. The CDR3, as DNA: TGTGCCAGCTGGAGCGGGCTCGAAGATACGCAGTATTTT. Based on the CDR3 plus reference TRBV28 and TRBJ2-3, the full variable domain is DVKVTQSSRYLVKRTGEKVFLECVQDMDHENMFWYRQDPGLGLRLIYFSYDVKMKEKGDIPEGYSVSREKKERFSLILESASTNQTSMYLCASWSGLEDTQYFGPGTRLTVL.

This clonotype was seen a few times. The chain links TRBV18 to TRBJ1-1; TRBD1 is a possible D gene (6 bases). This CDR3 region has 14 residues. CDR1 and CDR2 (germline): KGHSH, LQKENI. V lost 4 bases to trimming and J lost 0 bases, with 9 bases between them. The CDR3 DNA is TGTGCCAGCTCACAACAGGGTTTGAACACTGAAGCTTTCTTT. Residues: CASSQQGLNTEAFF.

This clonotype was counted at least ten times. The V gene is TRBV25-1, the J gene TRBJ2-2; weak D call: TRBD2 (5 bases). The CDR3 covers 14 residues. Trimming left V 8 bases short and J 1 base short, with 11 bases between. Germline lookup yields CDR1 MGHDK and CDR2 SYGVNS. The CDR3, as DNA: TGTGCCAGCCTCGCCCGGGAGAACACCGGGGAGCTGTTTTTT. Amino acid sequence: CASLARENTGELFF.

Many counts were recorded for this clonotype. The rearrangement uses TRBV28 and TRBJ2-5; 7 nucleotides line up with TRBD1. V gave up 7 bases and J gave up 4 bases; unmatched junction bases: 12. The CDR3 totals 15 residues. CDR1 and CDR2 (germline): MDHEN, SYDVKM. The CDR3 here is CASNQDRAYPETQYF. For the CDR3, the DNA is TGTGCCAGCAACCAAGACAGGGCTTACCCAGAGACCCAGTACTTC.

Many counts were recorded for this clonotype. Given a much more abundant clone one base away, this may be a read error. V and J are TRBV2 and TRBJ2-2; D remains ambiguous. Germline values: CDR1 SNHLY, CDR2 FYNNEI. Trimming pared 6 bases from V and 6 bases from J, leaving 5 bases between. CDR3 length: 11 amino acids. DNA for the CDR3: TGTGCCAGCAGCGACGCCGGGGAGCTGTTTTTT. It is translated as CASSDAGELFF.

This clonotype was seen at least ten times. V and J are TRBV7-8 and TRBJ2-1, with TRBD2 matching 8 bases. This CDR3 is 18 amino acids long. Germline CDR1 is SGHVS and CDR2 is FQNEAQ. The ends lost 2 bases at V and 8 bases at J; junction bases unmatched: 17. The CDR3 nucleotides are TGTGCCAGCAGCTTACCTTATGCGGGCGGGGGGCCCCAGGATGAGCAGTTCTTC. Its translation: CASSLPYAGGGPQDEQFF.

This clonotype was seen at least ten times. The CDR3 region has the DNA TGTGCCAGCAGTTACGCTGGGCGGGGAAGAGCAGATACGCAGTATTTT. This codes for CASSYAGRGRADTQYF. The chain employs TRBV6-5 and TRBJ2-3, with D maybe TRBD2 (6 bases). V lost 2 bases and J 4 bases, leaving 16 bases between the germline ends. The CDR3 length is 16 residues. From germline, CDR1 is MNHEY and CDR2 SVGAGI.

The CDR3 sequence is CASSTDVQNYGYTF. The CDR3 DNA reads TGTGCCAGCAGTACTGACGTGCAGAACTATGGCTACACCTTC. The genes are TRBV12-3 or TRBV12-4 and TRBJ1-2; D call uncertain. Trimming cost V 5 bases and J 2 bases, with 12 bases left between them. The CDR3 spans 14 residues.

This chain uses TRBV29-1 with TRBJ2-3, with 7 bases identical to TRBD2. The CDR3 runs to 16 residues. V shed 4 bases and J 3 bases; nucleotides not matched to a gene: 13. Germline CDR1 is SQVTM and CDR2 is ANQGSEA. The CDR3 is CSVVALAGVFTDTQYF. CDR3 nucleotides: TGCAGCGTTGTAGCGCTTGCGGGGGTTTTTACAGATACGCAGTATTTT.

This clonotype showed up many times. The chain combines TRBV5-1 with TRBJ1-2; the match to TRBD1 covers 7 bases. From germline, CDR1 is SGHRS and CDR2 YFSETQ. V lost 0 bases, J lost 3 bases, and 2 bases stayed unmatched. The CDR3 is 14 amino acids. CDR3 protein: CASSLDRGDYGYTF. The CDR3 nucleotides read TGCGCCAGCAGCTTGGACAGGGGAGACTATGGCTACACCTTC. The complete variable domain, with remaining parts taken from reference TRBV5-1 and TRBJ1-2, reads KAGVTQTPRYLIKTRGQQVTLSCSPISGHRSVSWYQQTPGQGLQFLFEYFSETQRNKGNFPGRFSGRQFSNSRSEMNVSTLELGDSALYLCASSLDRGDYGYTFGSGTRLTVV.

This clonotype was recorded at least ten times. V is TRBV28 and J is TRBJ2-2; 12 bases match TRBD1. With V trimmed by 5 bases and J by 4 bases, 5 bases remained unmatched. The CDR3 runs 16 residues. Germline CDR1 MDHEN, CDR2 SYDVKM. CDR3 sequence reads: CASSDRDRGLTGELFF. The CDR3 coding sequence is TGTGCCAGCAGTGACCGGGACAGGGGGCTCACCGGGGAGCTGTTTTTT. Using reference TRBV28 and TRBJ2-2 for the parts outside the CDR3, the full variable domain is DVKVTQSSRYLVKRTGEKVFLECVQDMDHENMFWYRQDPGLGLRLIYFSYDVKMKEKGDIPEGYSVSREKKERFSLILESASTNQTSMYLCASSDRDRGLTGELFFGEGSRLTVL.